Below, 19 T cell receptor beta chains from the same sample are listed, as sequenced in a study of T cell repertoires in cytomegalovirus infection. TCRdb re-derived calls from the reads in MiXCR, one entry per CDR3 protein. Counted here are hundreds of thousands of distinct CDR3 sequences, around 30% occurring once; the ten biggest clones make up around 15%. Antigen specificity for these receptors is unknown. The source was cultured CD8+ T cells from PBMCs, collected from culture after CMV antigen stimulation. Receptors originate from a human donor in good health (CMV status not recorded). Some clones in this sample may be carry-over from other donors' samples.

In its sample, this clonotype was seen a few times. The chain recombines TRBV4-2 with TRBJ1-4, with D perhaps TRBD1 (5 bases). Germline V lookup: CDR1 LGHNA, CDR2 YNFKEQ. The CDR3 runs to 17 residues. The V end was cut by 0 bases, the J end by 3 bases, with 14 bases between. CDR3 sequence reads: CASSQDIGALANEKLFF. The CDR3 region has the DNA TGTGCCAGCAGCCAAGACATCGGGGCTCTTGCTAATGAAAAACTGTTTTTT.

CDR3 amino acids: CASTLQFGTGDLYNEQFF. CDR3 in DNA: TGCGCCAGCACTTTACAATTTGGGACAGGGGATTTATACAATGAGCAGTTCTTC. V and J are TRBV5-1 and TRBJ2-1, with 10 bases that match TRBD1. Germline V gene data show CDR1 as SGHRS and CDR2 as YFSETQ. This CDR3 has 18 residues. After removal of 6 bases from V and 4 bases from J, the junction contained 16 bases not matched to a gene.

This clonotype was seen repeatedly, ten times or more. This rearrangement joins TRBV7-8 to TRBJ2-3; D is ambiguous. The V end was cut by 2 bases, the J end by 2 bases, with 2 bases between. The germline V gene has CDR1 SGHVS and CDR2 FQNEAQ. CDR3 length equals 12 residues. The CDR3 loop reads CASSLHTDTQYF. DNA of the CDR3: TGTGCCAGCAGCTTACACACAGATACGCAGTATTTT.

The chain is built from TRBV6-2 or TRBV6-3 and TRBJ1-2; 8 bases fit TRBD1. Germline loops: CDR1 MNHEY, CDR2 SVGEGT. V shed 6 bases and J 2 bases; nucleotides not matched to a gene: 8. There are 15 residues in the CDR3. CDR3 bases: TGTGCCAGCAGAGACGACGGGACAGGCAACTATGGCTACACCTTC. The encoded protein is CASRDDGTGNYGYTF.

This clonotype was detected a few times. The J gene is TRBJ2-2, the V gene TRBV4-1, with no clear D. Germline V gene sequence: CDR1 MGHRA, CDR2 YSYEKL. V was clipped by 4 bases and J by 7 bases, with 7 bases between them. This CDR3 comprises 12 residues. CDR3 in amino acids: CASSRPFGELFF. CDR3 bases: TGCGCCAGCAGCCGCCCTTTCGGGGAGCTGTTTTTT.

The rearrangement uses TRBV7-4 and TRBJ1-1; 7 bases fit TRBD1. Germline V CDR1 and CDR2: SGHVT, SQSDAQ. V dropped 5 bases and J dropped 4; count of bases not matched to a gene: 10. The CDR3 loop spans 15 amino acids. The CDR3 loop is CASSKDRDRGTEAFF. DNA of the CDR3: TGTGCCAGCAGCAAAGACAGGGATCGGGGCACTGAAGCTTTCTTT.

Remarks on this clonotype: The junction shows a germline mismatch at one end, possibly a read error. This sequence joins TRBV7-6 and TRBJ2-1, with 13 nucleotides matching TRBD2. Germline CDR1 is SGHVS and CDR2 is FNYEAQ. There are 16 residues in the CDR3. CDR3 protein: CASSLPLAGGPNEQCF. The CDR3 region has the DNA TGTGCCAGCAGCTTACCACTAGCGGGGGGGCCCAATGAGCAGTGCTTC.

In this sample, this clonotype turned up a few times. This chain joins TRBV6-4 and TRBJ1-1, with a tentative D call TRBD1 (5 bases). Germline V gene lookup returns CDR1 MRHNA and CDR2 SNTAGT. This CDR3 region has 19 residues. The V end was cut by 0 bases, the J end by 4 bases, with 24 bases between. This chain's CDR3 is CASSDSGKGLSLGTTEAFF. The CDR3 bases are TGTGCCAGCAGTGACTCGGGAAAAGGGCTTTCCTTAGGGACCACTGAAGCTTTCTTT.

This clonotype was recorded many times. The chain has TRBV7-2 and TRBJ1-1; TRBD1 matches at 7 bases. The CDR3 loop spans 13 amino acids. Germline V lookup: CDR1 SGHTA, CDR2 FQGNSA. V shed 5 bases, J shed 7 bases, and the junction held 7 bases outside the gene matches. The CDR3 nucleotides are TGTGCCAGCAGCGCCACAGGGGATATTGAAGCTTTCTTT. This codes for CASSATGDIEAFF.

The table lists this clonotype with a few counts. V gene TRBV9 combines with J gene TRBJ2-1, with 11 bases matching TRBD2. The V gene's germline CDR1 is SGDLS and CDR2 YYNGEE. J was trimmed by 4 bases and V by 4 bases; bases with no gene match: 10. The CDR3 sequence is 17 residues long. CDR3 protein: CASSPWASGGNYNEQFF. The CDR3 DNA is TGTGCCAGCAGCCCGTGGGCTAGCGGGGGGAATTACAATGAGCAGTTCTTC.

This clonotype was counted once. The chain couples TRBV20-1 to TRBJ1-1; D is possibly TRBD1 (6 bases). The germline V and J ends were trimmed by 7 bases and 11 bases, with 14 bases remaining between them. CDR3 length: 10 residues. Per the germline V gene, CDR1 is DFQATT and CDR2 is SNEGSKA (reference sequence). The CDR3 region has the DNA TGCAGTGTCCACGGGACATCTGCTTTCTTT. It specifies CSVHGTSAFF.

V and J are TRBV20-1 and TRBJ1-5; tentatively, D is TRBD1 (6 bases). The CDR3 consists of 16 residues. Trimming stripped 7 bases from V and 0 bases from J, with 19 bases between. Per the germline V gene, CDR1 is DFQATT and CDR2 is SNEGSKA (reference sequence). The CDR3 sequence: CSGSGSAGASNQPQHF. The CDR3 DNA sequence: TGCAGTGGTAGCGGATCAGCAGGGGCTAGCAATCAGCCCCAGCATTTT.

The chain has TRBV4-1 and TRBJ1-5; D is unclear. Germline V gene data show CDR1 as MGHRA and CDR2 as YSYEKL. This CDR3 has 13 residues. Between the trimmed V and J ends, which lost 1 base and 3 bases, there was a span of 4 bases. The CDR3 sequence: CASSQGNNQPQHF. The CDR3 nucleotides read TGCGCCAGCAGCCAAGGAAACAATCAGCCCCAGCATTTT.

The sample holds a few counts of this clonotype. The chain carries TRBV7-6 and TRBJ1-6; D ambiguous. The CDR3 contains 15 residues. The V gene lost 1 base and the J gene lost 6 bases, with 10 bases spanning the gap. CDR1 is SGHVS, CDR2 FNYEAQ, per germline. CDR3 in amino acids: CASSLDKGGNSPLHF. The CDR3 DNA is TGTGCCAGCAGCTTAGACAAGGGTGGTAATTCACCCCTCCACTTT.

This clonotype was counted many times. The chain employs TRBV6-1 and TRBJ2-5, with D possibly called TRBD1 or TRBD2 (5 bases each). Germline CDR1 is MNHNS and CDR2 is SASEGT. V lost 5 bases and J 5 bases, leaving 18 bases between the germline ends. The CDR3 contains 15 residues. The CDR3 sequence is CASSTLGTVEETQYF. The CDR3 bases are TGTGCCAGCAGTACCCTCGGGACGGTAGAGGAGACCCAGTACTTC.

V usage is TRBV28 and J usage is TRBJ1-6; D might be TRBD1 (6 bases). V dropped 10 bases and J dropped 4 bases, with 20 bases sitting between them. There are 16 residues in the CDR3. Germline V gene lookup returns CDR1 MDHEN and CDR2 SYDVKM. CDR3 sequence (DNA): TGTGCCACCAGGGGAGCTTCTCCGACTTATAATTCACCCCTCCACTTT. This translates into CATRGASPTYNSPLHF.

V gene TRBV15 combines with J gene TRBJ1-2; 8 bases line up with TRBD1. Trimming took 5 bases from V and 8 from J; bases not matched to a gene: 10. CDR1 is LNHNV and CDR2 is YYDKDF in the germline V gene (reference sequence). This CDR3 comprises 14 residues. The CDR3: CATSHGTGREGYTF. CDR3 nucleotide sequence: TGTGCCACCAGCCACGGGACAGGCCGGGAGGGCTACACCTTC.

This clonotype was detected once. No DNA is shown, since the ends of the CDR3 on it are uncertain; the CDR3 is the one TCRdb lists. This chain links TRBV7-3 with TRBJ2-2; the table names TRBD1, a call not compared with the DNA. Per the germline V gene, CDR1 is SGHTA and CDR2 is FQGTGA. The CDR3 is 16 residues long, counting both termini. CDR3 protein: CASSLTVGTGTGELSF.

The CDR3 bases are TGCGCCAGCAGCCAAAGGGGCGGGTTAGCGGGGGGCCTTCAAGAGACCCAGTACTTC. Its protein is CASSQRGGLAGGLQETQYF. The chain joins TRBV4-3 to TRBJ2-5, with 10 bases lining up with TRBD2. The germline V gene encodes CDR1 LGHNA and CDR2 YSLEER. The ends lost 2 bases at V and 2 bases at J; junction bases unmatched: 14. The CDR3 sequence is 19 residues long.